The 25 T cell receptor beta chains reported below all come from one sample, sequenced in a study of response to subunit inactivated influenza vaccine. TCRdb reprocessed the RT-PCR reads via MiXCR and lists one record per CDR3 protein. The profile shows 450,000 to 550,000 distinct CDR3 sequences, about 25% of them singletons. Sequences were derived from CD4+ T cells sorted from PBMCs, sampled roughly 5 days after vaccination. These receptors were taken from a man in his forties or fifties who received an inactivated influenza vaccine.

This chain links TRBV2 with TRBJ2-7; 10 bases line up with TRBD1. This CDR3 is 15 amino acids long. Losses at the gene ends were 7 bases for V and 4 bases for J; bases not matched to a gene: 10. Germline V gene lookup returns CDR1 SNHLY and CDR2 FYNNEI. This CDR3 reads CASTTDRGHFYEQYF. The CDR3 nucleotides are TGTGCCAGCACCACAGACAGGGGGCATTTTTACGAGCAGTACTTC.

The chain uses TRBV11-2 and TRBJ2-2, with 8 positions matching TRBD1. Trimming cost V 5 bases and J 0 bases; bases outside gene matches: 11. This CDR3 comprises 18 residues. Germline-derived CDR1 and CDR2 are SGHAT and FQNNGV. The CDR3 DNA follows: TGTGCCAGCAGCCGCGACCGACAGGGGCCAACGAACACCGGGGAGCTGTTTTTT. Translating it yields CASSRDRQGPTNTGELFF.

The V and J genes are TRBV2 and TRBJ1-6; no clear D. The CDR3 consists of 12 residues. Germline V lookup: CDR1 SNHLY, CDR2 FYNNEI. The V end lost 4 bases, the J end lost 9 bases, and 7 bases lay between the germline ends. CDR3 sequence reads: CASSGDISPLHF. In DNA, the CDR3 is TGTGCCAGCAGTGGAGATATTTCACCCCTCCACTTT.

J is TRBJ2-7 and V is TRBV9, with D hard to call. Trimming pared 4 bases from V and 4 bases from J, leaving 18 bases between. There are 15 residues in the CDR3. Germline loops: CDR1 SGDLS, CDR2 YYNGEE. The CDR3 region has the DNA TGTGCCAGCAGCCTTGACCCTGGGCTTACTTACGAGCAGTACTTC. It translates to CASSLDPGLTYEQYF.

The CDR3 sequence is CASSFQVSNSGNTIYF. CDR3 nucleotide sequence: TGTGCCAGCAGCTTTCAGGTCTCGAACTCTGGAAACACCATATATTTT. The chain recombines TRBV11-2 with TRBJ1-3; D remains ambiguous. The germline gives CDR1 SGHAT, CDR2 FQNNGV. CDR3 length: 16 amino acids. The germline V and J ends were trimmed by 3 bases and 0 bases, with 12 bases remaining between them. Combining the CDR3 with reference TRBV11-2 and TRBJ1-3 gives the whole variable domain EAGVAQSPRYKIIEKRQSVAFWCNPISGHATLYWYQQILGQGPKLLIQFQNNGVVDDSQLPKDRFSAERLKGVDSTLKIQPAKLEDSAVYLCASSFQVSNSGNTIYFGEGSWLTVV.

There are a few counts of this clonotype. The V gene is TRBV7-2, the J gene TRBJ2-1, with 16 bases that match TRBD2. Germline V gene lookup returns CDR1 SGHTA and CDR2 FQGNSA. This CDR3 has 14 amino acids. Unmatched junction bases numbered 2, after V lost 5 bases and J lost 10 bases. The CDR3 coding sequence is TGTGCCAGCAGCGCGGGACTAGCGGGAGGGGAGCAGTTCTTC. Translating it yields CASSAGLAGGEQFF.

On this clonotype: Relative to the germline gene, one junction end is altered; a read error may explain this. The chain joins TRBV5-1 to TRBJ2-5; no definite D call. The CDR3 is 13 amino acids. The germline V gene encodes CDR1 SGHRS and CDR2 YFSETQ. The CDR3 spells CARSLEMKETQYF. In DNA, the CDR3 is TGCGCCCGCAGCTTAGAGATGAAAGAGACCCAGTACTTC. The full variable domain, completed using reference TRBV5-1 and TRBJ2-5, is KAGVTQTPRYLIKTRGQQVTLSCSPISGHRSVSWYQQTPGQGLQFLFEYFSETQRNKGNFPGRFSGRQFSNSRSEMNVSTLELGDSALYLCARSLEMKETQYFGPGTRLLVL.

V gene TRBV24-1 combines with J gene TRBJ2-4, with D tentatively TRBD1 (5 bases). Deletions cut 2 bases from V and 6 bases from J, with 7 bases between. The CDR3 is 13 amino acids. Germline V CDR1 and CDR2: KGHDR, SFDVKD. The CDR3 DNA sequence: TGTGCCACCAGTGATTCGCAGGGAAACATTCAGTACTTC. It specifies CATSDSQGNIQYF.

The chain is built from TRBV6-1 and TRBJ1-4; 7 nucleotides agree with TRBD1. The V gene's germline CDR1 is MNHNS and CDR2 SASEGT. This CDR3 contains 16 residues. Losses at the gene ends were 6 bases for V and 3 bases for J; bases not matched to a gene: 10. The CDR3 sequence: CASRALPGTANEKLFF. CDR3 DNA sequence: TGTGCCAGCAGGGCACTTCCCGGGACAGCTAATGAAAAACTGTTTTTT.

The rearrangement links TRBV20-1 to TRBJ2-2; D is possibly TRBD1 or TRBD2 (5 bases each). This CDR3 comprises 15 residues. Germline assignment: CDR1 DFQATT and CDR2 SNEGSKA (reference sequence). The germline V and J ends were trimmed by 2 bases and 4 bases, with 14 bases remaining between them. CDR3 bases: TGCAGTGCTAGACCGGGACCTACGACCACCGGGGAGCTGTTTTTT. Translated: CSARPGPTTTGELFF.

The CDR3 spells CASSEPNTYNEQFF. CDR3 bases: TGTGCCAGCAGTGAACCAAATACCTACAATGAGCAGTTCTTC. V gene TRBV25-1 combines with J gene TRBJ2-1, with unresolved D. The CDR3 has 14 amino acids. The V gene's germline CDR1 is MGHDK and CDR2 SYGVNS. Deletions cut 2 bases from V and 2 bases from J, with 7 bases between.

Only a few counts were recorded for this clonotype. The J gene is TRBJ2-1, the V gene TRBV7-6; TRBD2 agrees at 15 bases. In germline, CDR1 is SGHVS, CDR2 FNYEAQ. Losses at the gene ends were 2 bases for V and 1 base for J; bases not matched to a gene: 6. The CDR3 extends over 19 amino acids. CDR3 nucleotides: TGTGCCAGCAGCTTAATGGGGACTAGCGGGGGGCAATCCTACAATGAGCAGTTCTTC. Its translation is CASSLMGTSGGQSYNEQFF.

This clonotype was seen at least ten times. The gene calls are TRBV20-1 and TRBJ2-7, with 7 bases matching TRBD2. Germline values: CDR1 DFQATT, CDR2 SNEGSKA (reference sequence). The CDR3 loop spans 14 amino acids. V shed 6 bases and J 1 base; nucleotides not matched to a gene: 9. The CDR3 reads CSATGLAESYEQYF. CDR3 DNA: TGCAGTGCGACCGGTCTAGCGGAGTCCTACGAGCAGTACTTC.

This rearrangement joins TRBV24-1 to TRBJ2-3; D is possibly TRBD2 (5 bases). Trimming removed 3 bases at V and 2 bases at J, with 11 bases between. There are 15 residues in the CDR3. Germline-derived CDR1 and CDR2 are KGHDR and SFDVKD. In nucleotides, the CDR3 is TGTGCCACCAGTGATATGAGCGGTAACACAGATACGCAGTATTTT. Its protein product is CATSDMSGNTDTQYF.

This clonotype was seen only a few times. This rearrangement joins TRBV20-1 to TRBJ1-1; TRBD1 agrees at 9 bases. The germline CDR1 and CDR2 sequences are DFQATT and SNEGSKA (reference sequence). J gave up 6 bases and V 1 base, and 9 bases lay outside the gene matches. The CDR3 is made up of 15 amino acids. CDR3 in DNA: TGCAGTGCTAGAGTCTCGGGACAGGGATGGGCTGAAGCTTTCTTT. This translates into CSARVSGQGWAEAFF.

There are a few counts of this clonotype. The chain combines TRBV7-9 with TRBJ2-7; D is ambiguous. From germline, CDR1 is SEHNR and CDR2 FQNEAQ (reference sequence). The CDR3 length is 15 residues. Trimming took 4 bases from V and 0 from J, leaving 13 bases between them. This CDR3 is CASSSQLSGSYEQYF. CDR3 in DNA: TGTGCCAGCAGCTCCCAACTATCCGGCTCCTACGAGCAGTACTTC.

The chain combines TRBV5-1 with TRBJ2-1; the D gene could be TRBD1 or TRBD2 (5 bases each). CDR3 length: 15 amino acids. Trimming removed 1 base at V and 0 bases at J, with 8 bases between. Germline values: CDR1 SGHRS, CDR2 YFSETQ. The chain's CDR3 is CASSLRDHSYNEQFF. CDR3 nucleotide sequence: TGCGCCAGCAGCTTGAGGGACCACTCCTACAATGAGCAGTTCTTC.

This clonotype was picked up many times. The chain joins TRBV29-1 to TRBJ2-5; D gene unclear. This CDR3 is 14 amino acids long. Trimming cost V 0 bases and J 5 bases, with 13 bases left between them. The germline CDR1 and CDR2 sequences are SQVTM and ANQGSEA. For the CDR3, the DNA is TGCAGCGTTGAAGATCTGTCGGGTTGGGAGACCCAGTACTTC. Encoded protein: CSVEDLSGWETQYF.

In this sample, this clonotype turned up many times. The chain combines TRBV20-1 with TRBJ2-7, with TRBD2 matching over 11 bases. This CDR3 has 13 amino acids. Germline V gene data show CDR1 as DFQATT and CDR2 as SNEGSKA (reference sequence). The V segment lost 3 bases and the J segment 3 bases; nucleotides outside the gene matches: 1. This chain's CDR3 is CSASLAGGYEQYF. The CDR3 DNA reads TGCAGTGCTAGCCTAGCGGGGGGCTACGAGCAGTACTTC.

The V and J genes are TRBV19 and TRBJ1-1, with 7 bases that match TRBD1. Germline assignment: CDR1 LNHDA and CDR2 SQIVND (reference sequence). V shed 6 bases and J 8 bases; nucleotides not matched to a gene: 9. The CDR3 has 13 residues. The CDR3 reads CASRDRITGEAFF. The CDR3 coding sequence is TGTGCCAGTAGGGACAGGATAACTGGGGAAGCTTTCTTT.

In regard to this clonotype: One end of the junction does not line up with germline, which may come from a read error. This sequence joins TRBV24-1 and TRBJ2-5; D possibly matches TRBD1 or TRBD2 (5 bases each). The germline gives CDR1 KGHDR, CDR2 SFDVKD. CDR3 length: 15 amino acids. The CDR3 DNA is TGTGCCACCTGTGACACCGGGACCCAGGGTGAGACCCAGTACTTC. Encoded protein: CATCDTGTQGETQYF.

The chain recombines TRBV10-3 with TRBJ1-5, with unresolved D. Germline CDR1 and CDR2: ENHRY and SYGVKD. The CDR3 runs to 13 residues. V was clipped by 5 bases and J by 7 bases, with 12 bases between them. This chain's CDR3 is CAISSEGTQPQHF. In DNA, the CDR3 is TGTGCCATCAGTTCGGAGGGAACACAGCCCCAGCATTTT.

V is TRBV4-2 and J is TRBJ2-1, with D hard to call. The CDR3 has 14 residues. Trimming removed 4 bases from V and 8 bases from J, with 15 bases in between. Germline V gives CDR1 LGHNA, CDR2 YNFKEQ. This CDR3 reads CASSPARSRDEQFF. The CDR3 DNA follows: TGTGCCAGCAGCCCGGCGAGGTCCCGCGATGAGCAGTTCTTC.

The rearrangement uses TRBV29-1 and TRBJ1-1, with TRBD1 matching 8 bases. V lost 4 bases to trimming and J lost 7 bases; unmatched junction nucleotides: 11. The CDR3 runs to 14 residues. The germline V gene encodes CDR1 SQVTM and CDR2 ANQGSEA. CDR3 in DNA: TGCAGCGTTGGATTCACCCAGGGGGCATATGAAGCTTTCTTT. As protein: CSVGFTQGAYEAFF.

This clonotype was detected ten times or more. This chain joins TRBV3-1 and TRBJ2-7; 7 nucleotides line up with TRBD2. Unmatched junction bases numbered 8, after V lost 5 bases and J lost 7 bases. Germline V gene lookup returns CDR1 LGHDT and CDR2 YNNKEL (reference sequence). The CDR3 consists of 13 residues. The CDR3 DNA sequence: TGTGCCAGCAGCGACCTGGGAGGGCGTGAGCAGTACTTC. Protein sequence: CASSDLGGREQYF.